A selection of T cell receptor beta chains follows, all from one sample in a study of blood T cells in healthy people across ages. In TCRdb, the 5' RACE reads were re-called with MiXCR into one record per CDR3 protein. The table has hundreds of thousands of distinct CDR3 sequences, about 56% seen once. Sequenced input: blood. The receptors stem from a man aged 40-49 years in good health. CDR3s include the opening cysteine and the closing phenylalanine or tryptophan. A D gene is named only where the DNA matches it firmly. The listing skips clone size in some rows; elsewhere it reads once, few, many or a size class.

D gene	clone size	J gene	V gene	CDR3 protein	CDR3 DNA
-	-	TRBJ2-3	TRBV6-1	CASSETSATQYF	TGTGCCAGCAGTGAAACGTCAGCGACCCAGTATTTT
-	-	TRBJ2-7	TRBV28	CASSHLEYYEQYF	TGTGCCAGCAGTCACCTAGAATATTACGAGCAGTACTTC
TRBD2	few	TRBJ2-5	TRBV29-1	CSVDGWTSAGQETQYF	TGCAGCGTTGACGGTTGGACTAGCGCGGGCCAAGAGACCCAGTACTTC
TRBD2	-	TRBJ2-7	TRBV4-1	CASSQDPTTSGRYF	TGCGCCAGCAGCCAAGATCCCACGACTAGCGGCAGGTACTTC
-	few	TRBJ2-7	TRBV11-1	CASSLAPDYEQYF	TGTGCCAGCAGCTTAGCCCCCGATTACGAGCAGTACTTC
TRBD2	few	TRBJ2-2	TRBV2	CASNPGGSGTGELFF	TGTGCCAGCAACCCGGGGGGGTCAGGGACCGGGGAGCTGTTTTTT
TRBD1	-	TRBJ1-6	TRBV28	CASSLPTGWGNSPLHF	TGTGCCAGCAGTCTCCCGACAGGGTGGGGCAATTCACCCCTCCACTTT
-	-	TRBJ1-4	TRBV4-1	CASSQRIAVSVKLFF	TGCGCCAGCAGCCAAAGGATCGCAGTTTCTGTAAAACTGTTTTTT
-	-	TRBJ1-1	TRBV5-1	CASSFRRTGDTEAFF	TGCGCCAGCAGCTTTCGAAGGACCGGGGACACTGAAGCTTTCTTT
TRBD1	few	TRBJ2-5	TRBV20-1	CSAKDLQGEQYF	TGCAGTGCTAAAGATTTACAGGGGGAGCAGTACTTC
-	-	TRBJ2-5	TRBV9	CASSEGGGVLGQETQYF	TGTGCCAGCAGCGAGGGGGGTGGGGTCTTAGGCCAAGAGACCCAGTACTTC
-	-	TRBJ2-3	TRBV20-1	CSARASGPDTQYF	TGCAGTGCTAGAGCCTCGGGACCGGATACGCAGTATTTT
-	-	TRBJ2-7	TRBV6-1	CASSELLPPYEQYF	TGTGCCAGCAGTGAACTCTTGCCTCCCTACGAGCAGTACTTC
-	-	TRBJ2-1	TRBV15	CATSTGYNEQFF	TGTGCCACCAGTACAGGGTACAATGAGCAGTTCTTC
TRBD2	many	TRBJ2-7	TRBV7-2	CASSLSRAGGSYEQYF	TGTGCCAGCAGCTTATCACGAGCGGGAGGGTCCTACGAGCAGTACTTC
-	-	TRBJ1-1	TRBV20-1	CSARDLRGVGDTEAFF	TGCAGTGCTAGAGACCTAAGAGGGGTTGGGGACACTGAAGCTTTCTTT
TRBD1	few	TRBJ2-3	TRBV6-5	CASRQTGGRTDTQYF	TGTGCCAGCAGACAGACAGGGGGGCGGACAGATACGCAGTATTTT
-	many	TRBJ2-7	TRBV6-5	CASSLYVRGANLAEQYF	TGTGCCAGCAGTTTATACGTCAGGGGGGCTAACCTTGCCGAGCAGTACTTC
TRBD1	-	TRBJ1-1	TRBV7-2	CASSLAQGAVTEAFF	TGTGCCAGCAGCTTAGCACAGGGGGCAGTAACTGAAGCTTTCTTT
-	-	TRBJ1-2	TRBV20-1	CSAGRQGNYGYTF	TGCAGTGCCGGGAGGCAGGGAAACTATGGCTACACCTTC
-	-	TRBJ2-1	TRBV10-3	CAISELGQNNEQFF	TGTGCCATCAGTGAGCTAGGACAGAACAATGAGCAGTTCTTC
-	-	TRBJ2-7	TRBV2	CASSEAGPSYEQYF	TGTGCCAGCAGTGAGGCGGGACCGTCCTACGAGCAGTACTTC
-	-	TRBJ1-5	TRBV25-1	CASSNTNQPQHF	TGTGCCAGCAGTAATACCAATCAGCCCCAGCATTTT
TRBD2	-	TRBJ2-1	TRBV4-3	CASSQDKGSGGFSYNEQFF	TGCGCCAGCAGCCAAGATAAGGGTAGCGGGGGCTTTTCCTACAATGAGCAGTTCTTC
-	-	TRBJ2-6	TRBV6-1	CAIGESSGANVLTF	TGTGCCATCGGTGAGAGCTCTGGGGCCAACGTCCTGACTTTC
-	-	TRBJ2-7	TRBV29-1	CSVGRVAGYEQYF	TGCAGCGTTGGTCGAGTTGCAGGCTACGAGCAGTACTTC
-	-	TRBJ2-6	TRBV6-2/TRBV6-3	CASSPSLRRGANVLTF	TGTGCCAGCAGTCCCTCGCTCCGTAGGGGGGCCAACGTCCTGACTTTC
-	few	TRBJ1-6	TRBV20-1	CSAVAGEAGSPLHF	TGCAGTGCAGTCGCCGGGGAAGCTGGATCACCCCTCCACTTT
-	-	TRBJ2-1	TRBV27	CASSVAVRNEQFF	TGTGCCAGCAGTGTAGCCGTAAGAAATGAGCAGTTCTTC
TRBD1	-	TRBJ2-3	TRBV10-3	CAISDTGTGIDTQYF	TGTGCCATCAGTGACACCGGGACAGGGATAGATACGCAGTATTTT
TRBD1	-	TRBJ2-7	TRBV14	CASSQDTGDHYEQYF	TGTGCCAGCAGCCAAGATACAGGGGACCACTACGAGCAGTACTTC
-	-	TRBJ1-4	TRBV3-1	CASSHATRGNGEKLFF	TGTGCCAGCAGCCACGCGACTAGAGGGAATGGGGAAAAACTGTTTTTT
TRBD2	-	TRBJ2-6	TRBV11-2	CASLKSGVSGANVLTF	TGTGCCAGCTTAAAAAGCGGGGTATCTGGGGCCAACGTCCTGACTTTC
TRBD2	-	TRBJ2-3	TRBV5-1	CASSSSGSPYF	TGCGCCAGCAGCTCAAGCGGGAGTCCGTATTTT
-	-	TRBJ2-3	TRBV28	CASRDSGTDTQYF	TGTGCCAGCAGGGACAGCGGCACAGATACGCAGTATTTT
TRBD1	once	TRBJ1-2	TRBV7-9	CASSTQGGTYGYTF	TGTGCCAGCAGCACACAGGGGGGGACCTATGGCTACACCTTC
TRBD1	once	TRBJ1-1	TRBV4-2	CASRTGGREAFF	TGTGCCAGCAGGACAGGGGGCCGAGAAGCTTTCTTT
-	once	TRBJ2-3	TRBV10-2	CASTGAGRTDTQYF	TGCGCCAGCACGGGGGCGGGAAGAACAGATACGCAGTATTTT
-	-	TRBJ2-5	TRBV28	CASSVRVRVQQYF	TGTGCCAGCAGTGTAAGAGTCAGGGTTCAGCAGTACTTC
-	-	TRBJ2-5	TRBV7-9	CASSFPYPPPETQYF	TGTGCCAGCAGCTTCCCTTACCCCCCTCCAGAGACCCAGTACTTC
-	few	TRBJ2-1	TRBV4-2	CASSPTMYEQFF	TGTGCCAGCAGCCCCACGATGTATGAGCAGTTCTTC
TRBD2	-	TRBJ2-3	TRBV11-2	CASSIIAGGSTDTQYF	TGTGCCAGCAGCATCATAGCGGGAGGGAGCACAGATACGCAGTATTTT
TRBD1	-	TRBJ2-7	TRBV4-1	CASSSLRDRGSYEQYF	TGCGCCAGCAGCTCCCTTAGGGACAGGGGATCCTACGAGCAGTACTTC
-	few	TRBJ1-2	TRBV29-1	CSATGEANYGYTF	TGCAGCGCCACGGGGGAGGCTAACTATGGCTACACCTTC
TRBD1	-	TRBJ2-3	TRBV7-2	CASTNRGPTDTQYF	TGTGCCAGTACGAACAGGGGGCCCACAGATACGCAGTATTTT
TRBD2	-	TRBJ2-3	TRBV5-1	CASSLGNRQGLAGNTDTQYF	TGCGCCAGCAGCTTGGGGAATAGACAAGGACTAGCGGGGAACACAGATACGCAGTATTTT
-	-	TRBJ2-5	TRBV5-5	CASSLDTQGRNGETQYF	TGTGCCAGCAGCTTGGACACCCAAGGACGGAACGGAGAGACCCAGTACTTC
-	-	TRBJ1-2	TRBV20-1	CSARGSLTTYGYTF	TGCAGTGCTAGGGGGAGCCTGACGACCTATGGCTACACCTTC
-	-	TRBJ2-5	TRBV20-1	CSANNPETQYF	TGCAGTGCCAACAACCCCGAGACCCAGTACTTC
-	few	TRBJ2-1	TRBV2	CASTKGGEQFF	TGTGCCAGCACGAAAGGCGGTGAGCAGTTCTTC